The clone carrying this T cell receptor beta chain was seen once. The method was immunoSEQ multiplex PCR; TCRdb's version includes in-frame clones alone and lacks a portion of them. The sample lists 18,000 or so clones, nearly 90% seen once, with around 8% in the top ten. The data are from a study of T cell changes during pregnancy in multiple sclerosis. Germline V gene sequence: CDR1 MNHNS, CDR2 SASEGT. The trim removed 4 bases at V and 8 bases at J, leaving 12 bases unmatched. The CDR3 sequence is 16 residues long. The sequencing here drew on CD8+ T cells from peripheral blood mononuclear cells, taken in the second trimester of pregnancy. The rearrangement joins TRBV6-1 to TRBJ2-1; 9 nucleotides line up with TRBD2. The TCR originated in a female donor in good health, enrolled as a control in a pregnancy study. The CDR3 coding sequence is TGTGCCAGCAGTGCCCGGGACCCTAGCGGGATGGATGAGCAGTTCTTC. Translated, it gives CASSARDPSGMDEQFF.